This is a list of T cell receptor beta chains from one sample in a study of T-cell reconstitution after alpha-beta-depleted transplantation in children. TCRdb fed the PCR reads into MiXCR, producing one record per CDR3 protein. The sample comprises 260,000 or so distinct CDR3 sequences, around 12% of which are singletons, and around 3% rests with the top ten. The material was PBMCs from the stem cell graft donor, obtained from the stem cell graft. The receptors shown here come from a human donor who donated a stem cell graft to a child with acute lymphoblastic leukemia. Each CDR3 is given with its conserved first and last residue. The D gene is left open where the match is weak. For some rows the clone size is stated as once, few or many, or as a class when expanded; others skip it.

v_gene	abundance	d_gene	j_gene	CDR3aa	CDR3nt
TRBV4-3	NA	NA	TRBJ2-7	CASSQEVTVYEQYF	TGCGCCAGCAGCCAAGAGGTCACGGTGTACGAGCAGTACTTC
TRBV9	many	TRBD2	TRBJ2-1	CASSAYGGAGGNEQFF	TGTGCCAGCAGCGCCTACGGGGGGGCGGGGGGCAATGAGCAGTTCTTC
TRBV5-1	NA	NA	TRBJ1-2	CASSAVVPRTSNYGYTF	TGCGCCAGCAGCGCCGTGGTCCCCCGGACTTCTAACTATGGCTACACCTTC
TRBV10-3	many	TRBD2	TRBJ2-1	CAIAREGAYNEQFF	TGTGCCATAGCCCGGGAGGGGGCCTACAATGAGCAGTTCTTC
TRBV12-3/TRBV12-4	many	TRBD2	TRBJ2-1	CAGLDSGGPSPNEQFF	TGTGCCGGGCTAGATAGCGGGGGGCCCTCACCCAATGAGCAGTTCTTC
TRBV29-1	many	NA	TRBJ1-5	CSVGGDRTQHF	TGCAGCGTTGGCGGGGACCGGACCCAGCATTTT
TRBV7-2	many	NA	TRBJ2-7	CASSLMLPGLSYEQYF	TGTGCCAGCAGCCTGATGCTACCGGGGTTATCCTACGAGCAGTACTTC
TRBV28	many	TRBD1	TRBJ1-1	CASSFPDRVTEAFF	TGTGCCAGCAGTTTCCCGGACAGGGTCACTGAAGCTTTCTTT
TRBV10-3	NA	NA	TRBJ2-3	CAISGTGRAIPGLYF	TGTGCCATCAGTGGGACAGGGAGGGCCATCCCGGGTTTGTATTTT
TRBV7-2	many	TRBD1	TRBJ2-7	CASSFSGLGQGAYEQYF	TGTGCCAGCAGCTTCTCCGGGTTGGGACAGGGGGCGTACGAGCAGTACTTC